Each of the 6 T cell receptor beta chains below was sequenced from the same sample in a study of T cell responses to AZD1222 COVID-19 vaccine. TCRdb's copy holds only in-frame clones and misses some; the assay was immunoSEQ multiplex PCR. The data show under 150,000 clones, with around nine tenths seen just once and around 3.6% held by the top ten. This material consisted of peripheral blood, taken on day 0 of AZD1222 vaccination. The source of these receptors is an adult in good health.

The chain combines TRBV9 with TRBJ2-3; 15 nucleotides line up with TRBD2. From germline, CDR1 is SGDLS and CDR2 YYNGEE. The CDR3 is 17 amino acids. The J segment lost 2 bases and the V segment lost 4 bases, leaving 5 bases of the junction unmatched. The CDR3 DNA follows: TGTGCCAGCAGCTCCGGACTAGCGGGGGGGATCACAGATACGCAGTATTTT. It specifies CASSSGLAGGITDTQYF.

The rearrangement links TRBV4-1 to TRBJ1-1; weak D call: TRBD1 (6 bases). Germline V gives CDR1 MGHRA, CDR2 YSYEKL. The CDR3 has 16 amino acids. V gave up 4 bases and J gave up 1 base, with 16 bases separating them. The CDR3 DNA is TGCGCCAGCAGCCCCACCCCAACAGGGACGAACACTGAAGCTTTCTTT. This codes for CASSPTPTGTNTEAFF.

The chain joins TRBV7-6 to TRBJ1-3; TRBD1 might be the D (5 bases). CDR3 length: 13 amino acids. Trimming took off 4 bases at V and 4 bases at J, with 8 bases between the two ends. Looked up from germline, CDR1 is SGHVS and CDR2 is FNYEAQ. The CDR3 region has the DNA TGTGCCAGCAGCTGGGACGCGGGAAACACCATATATTTT. It is translated as CASSWDAGNTIYF.

The chain recombines TRBV7-2 with TRBJ1-1; D unresolved. This CDR3 region has 12 residues. V lost 1 base and J 5 bases, leaving 5 bases between the germline ends. Germline V gives CDR1 SGHTA, CDR2 FQGNSA. DNA for the CDR3: TGTGCCAGCAGCTTAGTCGTTACTGAAGCTTTCTTT. This codes for CASSLVVTEAFF. Full variable domain (missing parts from reference TRBV7-2 and TRBJ1-1): GAGVSQSPSNKVTEKGKDVELRCDPISGHTALYWYRQSLGQGLEFLIYFQGNSAPDKSGLPSDRFSAERTGGSVSTLTIQRTQQEDSAVYLCASSLVVTEAFFGQGTRLTVV.

This chain uses TRBV9 with TRBJ1-1, with unresolved D. Germline V gene data show CDR1 as SGDLS and CDR2 as YYNGEE. V shed 2 bases and J shed 4 bases, with 9 bases lying between them. The CDR3 has 13 amino acids. CDR3: CASSVSPSTEAFF. The DNA of the CDR3 is TGTGCCAGCAGCGTTTCCCCCAGCACTGAAGCTTTCTTT. Variable domain in full (rest from reference TRBV9 and TRBJ1-1): DSGVTQTPKHLITATGQRVTLRCSPRSGDLSVYWYQQSLDQGLQFLIQYYNGEERAKGNILERFSAQQFPDLHSELNLSSLELGDSALYFCASSVSPSTEAFFGQGTRLTVV.

This clone was seen repeatedly, ten times or more. The gene calls are TRBV7-8 and TRBJ2-2; D might be TRBD2 (5 bases). The CDR3 contains 16 residues. V lost 3 bases to trimming and J lost 4 bases, with 15 bases between them. Germline V gene data show CDR1 as SGHVS and CDR2 as FQNEAQ. CDR3 sequence reads: CASSFSVRTTTGELFF. The CDR3 DNA is TGTGCCAGCAGCTTTAGCGTCCGAACAACCACCGGGGAGCTGTTTTTT.